The TCR beta chain described here comes from a study of regulatory T cells in long-lasting Graves disease. Overall study findings and caveats: Patients with persistent disease shared 2,700 or so public clonotypes, outpacing the roughly 1,000 shared by new patients. Persistent Graves' cases showed lower TCR diversity than newly diagnosed cases.

As to time point: newly diagnosed GD, antithyroid drugs for less than 3 months. The TCR library used RNA extracted from PBMCs. Details on this clonotype: Its cognate antigen is unknown.

Relying on iRepertoire HTBI primers and Arm-PCR of CDR3 regions, the team built TCR beta libraries. MiXCR, applied by TCRdb to the multiplex PCR reads, yields one record per CDR3 protein. The data hold about 330,000 distinct CDR3 sequences, with around 15% observed a single time. Germline V CDR1 and CDR2: LNHDA, SQIVND (reference sequence). The CDR3 covers 15 residues. With V trimmed by 6 bases and J by 6 bases, 9 bases remained unmatched. The same sample was also used in a study of T cells in Graves' hyperthyroidism and ophthalmopathy. That source adds: Stable Graves' hyperthyroidism denoted no ophthalmopathy progression over 18 months. Blood also held most thyroid clonotypes expanded beyond 0.001.

This receptor was obtained from a woman between 18 and 29 years old with Graves disease. The material was peripheral blood mononuclear cells (PBMCs), obtained at new diagnosis, from a patient treated with antithyroid drugs. V and J are TRBV19 and TRBJ2-2; TRBD2 agrees at 8 bases. The CDR3 reads CASRLSGSGAGELFF. The CDR3 bases are TGTGCCAGTAGACTAAGCGGGAGCGGGGCCGGGGAGCTGTTTTTT.